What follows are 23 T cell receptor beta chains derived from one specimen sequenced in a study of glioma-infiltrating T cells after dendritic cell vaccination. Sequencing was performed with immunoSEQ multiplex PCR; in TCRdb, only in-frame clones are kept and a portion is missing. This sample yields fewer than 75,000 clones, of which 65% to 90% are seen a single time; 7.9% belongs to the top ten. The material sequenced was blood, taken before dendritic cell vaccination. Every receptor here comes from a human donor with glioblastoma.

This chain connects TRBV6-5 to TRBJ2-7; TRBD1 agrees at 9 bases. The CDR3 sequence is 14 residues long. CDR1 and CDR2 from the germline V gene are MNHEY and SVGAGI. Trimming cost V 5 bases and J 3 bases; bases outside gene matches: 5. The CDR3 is CASSLGTGNYEQYF. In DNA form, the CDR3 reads TGTGCCAGCAGTCTCGGGACAGGGAACTACGAGCAGTACTTC.

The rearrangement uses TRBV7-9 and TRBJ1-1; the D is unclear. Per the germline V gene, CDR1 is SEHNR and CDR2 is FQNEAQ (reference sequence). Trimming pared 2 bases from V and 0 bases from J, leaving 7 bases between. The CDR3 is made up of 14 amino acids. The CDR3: CASSLRGVNTEAFF. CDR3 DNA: TGTGCCAGCAGCTTACGCGGGGTGAACACTGAAGCTTTCTTT. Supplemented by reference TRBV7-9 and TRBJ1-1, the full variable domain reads DTGVSQNPRHKITKRGQNVTFRCDPISEHNRLYWYRQTLGQGPEFLTYFQNEAQLEKSRLLSDRFSAERPKGSFSTLEIQRTEQGDSAMYLCASSLRGVNTEAFFGQGTRLTVV.

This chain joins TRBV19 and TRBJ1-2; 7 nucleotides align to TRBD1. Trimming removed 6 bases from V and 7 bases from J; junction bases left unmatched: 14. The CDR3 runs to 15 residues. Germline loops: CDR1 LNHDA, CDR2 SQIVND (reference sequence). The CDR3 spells CASRDGQEVTFGYTF. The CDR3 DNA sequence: TGTGCCAGTAGGGATGGACAGGAGGTAACGTTTGGCTACACCTTC.

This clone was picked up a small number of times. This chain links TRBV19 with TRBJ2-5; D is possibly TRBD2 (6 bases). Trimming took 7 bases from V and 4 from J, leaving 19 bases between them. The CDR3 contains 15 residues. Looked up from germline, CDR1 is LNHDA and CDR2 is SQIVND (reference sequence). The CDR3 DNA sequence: TGTGCCAGTACACAACGACCCGGGGAGGTAGAGACCCAGTACTTC. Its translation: CASTQRPGEVETQYF.

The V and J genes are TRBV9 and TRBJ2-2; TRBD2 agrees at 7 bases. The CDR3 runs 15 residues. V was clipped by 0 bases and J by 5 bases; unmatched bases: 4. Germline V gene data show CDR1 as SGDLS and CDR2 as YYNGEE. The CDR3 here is CASSVDGGGTGELFF. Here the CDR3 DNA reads TGTGCCAGCAGCGTAGATGGGGGGGGAACCGGGGAGCTGTTTTTT.

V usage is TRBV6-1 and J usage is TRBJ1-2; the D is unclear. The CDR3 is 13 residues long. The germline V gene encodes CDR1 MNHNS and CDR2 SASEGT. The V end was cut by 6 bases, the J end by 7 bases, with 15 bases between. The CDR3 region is CASSPDSVGGYTF. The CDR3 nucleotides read TGTGCCAGCAGCCCGGACTCCGTTGGTGGCTACACCTTC.

The CDR3 DNA reads TGCGCCAGTGCCGGGGGTTTGAACACTGAAGCTTTCTTT. This codes for CASAGGLNTEAFF. The V gene is TRBV5-1, the J gene TRBJ1-1; the D gene is possibly TRBD1 (5 bases). Per the germline V gene, CDR1 is SGHRS and CDR2 is YFSETQ. V was trimmed by 8 bases and J by 0 bases, leaving 11 bases between them. This CDR3 region has 13 residues.

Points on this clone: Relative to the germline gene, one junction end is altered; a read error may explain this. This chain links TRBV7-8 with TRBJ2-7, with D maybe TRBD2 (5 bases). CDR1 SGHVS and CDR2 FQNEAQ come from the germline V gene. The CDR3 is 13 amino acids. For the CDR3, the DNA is TGTGCCGGCAGCGCGGGTACCGACTACGAGCAGTACTTC. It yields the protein CAGSAGTDYEQYF.

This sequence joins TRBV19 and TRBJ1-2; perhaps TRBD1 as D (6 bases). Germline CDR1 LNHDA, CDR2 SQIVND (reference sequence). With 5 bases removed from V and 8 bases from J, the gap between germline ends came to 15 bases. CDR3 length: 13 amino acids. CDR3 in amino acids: CASSDRDTGGYTF. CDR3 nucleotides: TGTGCCAGTAGTGACCGGGACACAGGGGGCTACACCTTC.

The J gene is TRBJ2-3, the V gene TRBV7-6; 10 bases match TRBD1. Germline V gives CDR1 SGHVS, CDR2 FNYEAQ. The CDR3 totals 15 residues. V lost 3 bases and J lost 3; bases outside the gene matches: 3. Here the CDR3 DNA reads TGTGCCAGCAGCTTCCGACAGGGGGCAACAGATACGCAGTATTTT. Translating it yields CASSFRQGATDTQYF. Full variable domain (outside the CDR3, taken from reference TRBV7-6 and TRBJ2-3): GAGVSQSPRYKVTKRGQDVALRCDPISGHVSLYWYRQALGQGPEFLTYFNYEAQQDKSGLPNDRFSAERPEGSISTLTIQRTEQRDSAMYRCASSFRQGATDTQYFGPGTRLTVL.

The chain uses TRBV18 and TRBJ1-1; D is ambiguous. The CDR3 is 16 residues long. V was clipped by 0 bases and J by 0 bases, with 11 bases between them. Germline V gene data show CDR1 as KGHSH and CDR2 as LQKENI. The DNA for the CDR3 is TGTGCCAGCTCACCACCTTCAACTTTCATGAACACTGAAGCTTTCTTT. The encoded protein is CASSPPSTFMNTEAFF.

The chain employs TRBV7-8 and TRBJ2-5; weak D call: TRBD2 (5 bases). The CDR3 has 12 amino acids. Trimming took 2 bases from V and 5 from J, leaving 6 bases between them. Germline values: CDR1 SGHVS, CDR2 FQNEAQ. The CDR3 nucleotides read TGTGCCAGCAGCTTACCGGGGGAGACCCAGTACTTC. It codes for CASSLPGETQYF.

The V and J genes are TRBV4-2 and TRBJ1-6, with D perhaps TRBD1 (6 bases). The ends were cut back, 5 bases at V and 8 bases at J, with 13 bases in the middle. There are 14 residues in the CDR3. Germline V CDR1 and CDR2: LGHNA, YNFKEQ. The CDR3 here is CASSDRDIDSPLHF. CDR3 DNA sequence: TGTGCCAGCAGCGACCGGGACATCGATTCACCCCTCCACTTT.

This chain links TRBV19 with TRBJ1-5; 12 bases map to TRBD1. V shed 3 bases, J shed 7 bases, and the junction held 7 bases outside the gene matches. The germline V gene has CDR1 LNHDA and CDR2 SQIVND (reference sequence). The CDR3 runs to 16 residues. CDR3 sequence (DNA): TGTGCCAGTAGTATTTGGGGACAGGGGGCTGGGCAGCCCCAGCATTTT. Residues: CASSIWGQGAGQPQHF.

DNA for the CDR3: TGTGCCAGCAGCTTTTCCACCCCCGGGACCCAGTACTTC. It is translated as CASSFSTPGTQYF. V gene TRBV7-6 combines with J gene TRBJ2-5; no clear D. CDR3 length: 13 residues. Trimming shortened V by 3 bases and J by 7 bases, and 12 bases separated the two germline ends. Germline loops: CDR1 SGHVS, CDR2 FNYEAQ.

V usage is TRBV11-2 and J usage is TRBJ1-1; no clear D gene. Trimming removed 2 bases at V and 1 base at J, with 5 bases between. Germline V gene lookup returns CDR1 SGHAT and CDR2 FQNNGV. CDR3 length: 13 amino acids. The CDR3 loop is CASSLTANTEAFF. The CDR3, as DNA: TGTGCCAGCAGCTTAACAGCGAACACTGAAGCTTTCTTT. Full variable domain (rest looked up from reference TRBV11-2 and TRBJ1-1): EAGVAQSPRYKIIEKRQSVAFWCNPISGHATLYWYQQILGQGPKLLIQFQNNGVVDDSQLPKDRFSAERLKGVDSTLKIQPAKLEDSAVYLCASSLTANTEAFFGQGTRLTVV.

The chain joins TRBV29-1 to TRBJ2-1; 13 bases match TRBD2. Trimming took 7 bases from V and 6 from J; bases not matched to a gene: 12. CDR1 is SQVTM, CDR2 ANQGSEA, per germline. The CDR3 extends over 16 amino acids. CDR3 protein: CSALTSGGTLCNEQFF. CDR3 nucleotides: TGCAGCGCCTTGACTAGCGGGGGGACCCTCTGCAATGAGCAGTTCTTC.

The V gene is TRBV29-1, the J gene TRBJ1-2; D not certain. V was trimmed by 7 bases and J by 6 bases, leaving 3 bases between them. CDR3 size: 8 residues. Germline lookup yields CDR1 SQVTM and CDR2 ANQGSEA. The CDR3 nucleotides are TGCAGCGCTGATGGCTACACCTTC. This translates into CSADGYTF.

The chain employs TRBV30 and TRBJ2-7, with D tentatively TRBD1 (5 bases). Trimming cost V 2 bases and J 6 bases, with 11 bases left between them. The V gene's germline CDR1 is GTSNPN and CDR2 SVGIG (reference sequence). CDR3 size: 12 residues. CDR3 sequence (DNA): TGTGCCTGGAGTCCAGGGATTTCCGAGCAGTACTTC. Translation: CAWSPGISEQYF.

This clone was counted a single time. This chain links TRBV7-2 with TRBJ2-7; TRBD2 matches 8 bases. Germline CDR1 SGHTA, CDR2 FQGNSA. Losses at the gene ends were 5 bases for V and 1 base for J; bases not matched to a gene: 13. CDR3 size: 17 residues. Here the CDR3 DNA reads TGTGCCAGCAGCCCGAAAGCTCGGGGGGGCATTTCCTACGAGCAGTACTTC. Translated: CASSPKARGGISYEQYF.

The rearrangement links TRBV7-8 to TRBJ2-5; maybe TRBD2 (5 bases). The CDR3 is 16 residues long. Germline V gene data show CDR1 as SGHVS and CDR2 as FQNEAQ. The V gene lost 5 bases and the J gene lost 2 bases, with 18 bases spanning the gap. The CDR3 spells CASSPHPRRDQETQYF. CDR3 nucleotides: TGTGCCAGCAGCCCACACCCGCGACGGGATCAAGAGACCCAGTACTTC.

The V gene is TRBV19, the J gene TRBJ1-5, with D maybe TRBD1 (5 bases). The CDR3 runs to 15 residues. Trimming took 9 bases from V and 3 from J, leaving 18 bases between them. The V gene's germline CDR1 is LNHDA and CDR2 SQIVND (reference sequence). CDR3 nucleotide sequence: TGTGCCAGCGTCACCAAGGGGCCCTACAATCAGCCCCAGCATTTT. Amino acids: CASVTKGPYNQPQHF.

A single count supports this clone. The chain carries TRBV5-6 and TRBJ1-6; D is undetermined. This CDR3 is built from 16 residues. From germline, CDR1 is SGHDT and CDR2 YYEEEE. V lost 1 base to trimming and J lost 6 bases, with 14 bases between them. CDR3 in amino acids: CASSLRRQFSNSPLHF. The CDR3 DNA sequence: TGTGCCAGCAGCTTGCGCAGGCAGTTTAGTAATTCACCCCTCCACTTT.